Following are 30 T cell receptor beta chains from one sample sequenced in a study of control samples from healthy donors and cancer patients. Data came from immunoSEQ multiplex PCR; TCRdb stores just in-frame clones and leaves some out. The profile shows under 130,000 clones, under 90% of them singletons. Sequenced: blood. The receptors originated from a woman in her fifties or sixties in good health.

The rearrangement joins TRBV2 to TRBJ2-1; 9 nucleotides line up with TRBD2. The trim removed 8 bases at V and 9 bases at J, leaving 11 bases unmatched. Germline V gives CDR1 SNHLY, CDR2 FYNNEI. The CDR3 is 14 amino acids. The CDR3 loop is CASGERLAVIEQFF. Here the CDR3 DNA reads TGTGCCAGCGGGGAGAGACTAGCGGTCATTGAGCAGTTCTTC.

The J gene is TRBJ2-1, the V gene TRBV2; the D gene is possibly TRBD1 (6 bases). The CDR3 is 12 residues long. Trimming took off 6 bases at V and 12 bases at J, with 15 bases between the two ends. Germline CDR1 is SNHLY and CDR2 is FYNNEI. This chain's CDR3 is CASRDSRVGQFF. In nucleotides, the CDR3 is TGTGCCAGCAGGGACAGTCGAGTAGGGCAGTTCTTC.

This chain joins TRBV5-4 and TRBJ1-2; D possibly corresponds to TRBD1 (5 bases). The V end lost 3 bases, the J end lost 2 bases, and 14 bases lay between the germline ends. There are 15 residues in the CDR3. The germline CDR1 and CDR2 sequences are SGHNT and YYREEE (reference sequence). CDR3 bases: TGTGCCAGCAGCTCAATAGGGGAGGAAAACTATGGCTACACCTTC. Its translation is CASSSIGEENYGYTF.

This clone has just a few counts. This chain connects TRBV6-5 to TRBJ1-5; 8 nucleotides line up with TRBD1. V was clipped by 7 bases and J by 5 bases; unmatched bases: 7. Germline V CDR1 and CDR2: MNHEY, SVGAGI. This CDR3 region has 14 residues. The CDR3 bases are TGTGCCAGCACCCGGACAGGGACGGATCAGCCCCAGCATTTT. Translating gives CASTRTGTDQPQHF.

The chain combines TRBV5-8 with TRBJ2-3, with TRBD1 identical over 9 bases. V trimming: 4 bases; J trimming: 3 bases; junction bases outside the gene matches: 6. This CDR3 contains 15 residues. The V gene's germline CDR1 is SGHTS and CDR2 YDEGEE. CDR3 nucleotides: TGTGCCAGCAGCCGGGACAGGGCGTCGACAGATACGCAGTATTTT. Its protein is CASSRDRASTDTQYF.

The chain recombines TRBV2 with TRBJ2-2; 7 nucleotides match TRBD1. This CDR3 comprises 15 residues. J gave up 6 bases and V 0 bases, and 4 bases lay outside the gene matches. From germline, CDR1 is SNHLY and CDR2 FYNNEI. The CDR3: CASSEALQGAGELFF. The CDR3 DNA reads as TGTGCCAGCAGTGAAGCGCTTCAGGGGGCCGGGGAGCTGTTTTTT.

CDR3 amino acids: CASSPWVRRDTGELFF. In DNA form, the CDR3 reads TGTGCCAGCAGTCCCTGGGTCAGGCGAGACACCGGGGAGCTGTTTTTT. J is TRBJ2-2 and V is TRBV27; D ambiguous. The CDR3 runs 16 residues. The V and J ends lost 5 bases and 3 bases respectively, with 16 bases between them. The germline gives CDR1 MNHEY, CDR2 SMNVEV (reference sequence).

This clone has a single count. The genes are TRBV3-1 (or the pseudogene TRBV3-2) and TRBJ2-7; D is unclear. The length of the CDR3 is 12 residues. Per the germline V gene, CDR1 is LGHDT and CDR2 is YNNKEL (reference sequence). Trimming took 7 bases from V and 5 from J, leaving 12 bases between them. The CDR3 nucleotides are TGTGCCAGCATCCCCCTCGCGAACGAGCAGTACTTC. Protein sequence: CASIPLANEQYF.

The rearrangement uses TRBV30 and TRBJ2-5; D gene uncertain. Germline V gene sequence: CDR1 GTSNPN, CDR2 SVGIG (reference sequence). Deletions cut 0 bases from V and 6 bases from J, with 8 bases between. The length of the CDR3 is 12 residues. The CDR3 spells CAWSVPSQTQYF. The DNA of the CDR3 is TGTGCCTGGAGTGTCCCCAGCCAGACCCAGTACTTC.

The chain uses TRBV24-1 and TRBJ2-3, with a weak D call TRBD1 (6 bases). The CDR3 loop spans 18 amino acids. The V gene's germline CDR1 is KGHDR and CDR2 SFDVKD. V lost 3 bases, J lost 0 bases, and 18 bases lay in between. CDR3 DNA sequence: TGTGCCACCAGTGATCCCCTCTCGACAGGAGCTAGCACAGATACGCAGTATTTT. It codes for CATSDPLSTGASTDTQYF.

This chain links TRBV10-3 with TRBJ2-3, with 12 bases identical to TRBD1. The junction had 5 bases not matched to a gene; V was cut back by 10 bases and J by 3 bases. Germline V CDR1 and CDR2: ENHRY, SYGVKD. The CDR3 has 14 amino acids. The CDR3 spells CATGQGAETDTQYF. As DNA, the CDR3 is TGTGCCACGGGACAGGGGGCTGAGACAGATACGCAGTATTTT.

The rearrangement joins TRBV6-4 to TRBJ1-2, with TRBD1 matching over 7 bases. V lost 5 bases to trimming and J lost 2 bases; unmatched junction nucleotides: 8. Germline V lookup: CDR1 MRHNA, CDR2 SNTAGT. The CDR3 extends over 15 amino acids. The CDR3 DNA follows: TGTGCCAGCAGTTTCGATTTAGGGGGCAACTATGGCTACACCTTC. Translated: CASSFDLGGNYGYTF.

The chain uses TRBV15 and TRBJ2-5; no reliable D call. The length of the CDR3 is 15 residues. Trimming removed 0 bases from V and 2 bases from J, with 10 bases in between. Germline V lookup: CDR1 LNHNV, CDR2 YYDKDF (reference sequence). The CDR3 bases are TGTGCCACCAGCAGAGAAGTGGACCGTCAAGAGACCCAGTACTTC. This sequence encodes CATSREVDRQETQYF.

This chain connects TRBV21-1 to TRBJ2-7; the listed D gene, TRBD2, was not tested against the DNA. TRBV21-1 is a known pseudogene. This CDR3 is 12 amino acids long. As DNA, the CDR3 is TGTGCCAGCAGCACAGATGGGAGCGAGCAGTACTTC. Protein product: CASSTDGSEQYF.

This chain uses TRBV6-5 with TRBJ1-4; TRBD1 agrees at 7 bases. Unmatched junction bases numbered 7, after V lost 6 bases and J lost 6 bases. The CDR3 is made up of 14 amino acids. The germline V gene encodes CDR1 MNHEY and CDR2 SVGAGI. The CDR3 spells CASRTDRVDEKLFF. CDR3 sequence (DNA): TGTGCCAGCAGGACCGACAGGGTGGATGAAAAACTGTTTTTT.

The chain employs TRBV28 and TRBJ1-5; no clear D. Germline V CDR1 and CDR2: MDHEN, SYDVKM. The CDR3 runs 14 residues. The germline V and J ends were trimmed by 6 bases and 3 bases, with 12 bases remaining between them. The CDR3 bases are TGTGCCAGCAGAAATAGACTGGCCAATCAGCCCCAGCATTTT. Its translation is CASRNRLANQPQHF.

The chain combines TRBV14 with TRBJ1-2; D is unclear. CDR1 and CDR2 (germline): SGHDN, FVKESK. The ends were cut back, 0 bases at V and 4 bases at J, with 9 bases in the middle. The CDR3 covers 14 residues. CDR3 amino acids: CASSQEGNFYGYTF. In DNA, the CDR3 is TGTGCCAGCAGCCAAGAGGGAAACTTCTATGGCTACACCTTC.

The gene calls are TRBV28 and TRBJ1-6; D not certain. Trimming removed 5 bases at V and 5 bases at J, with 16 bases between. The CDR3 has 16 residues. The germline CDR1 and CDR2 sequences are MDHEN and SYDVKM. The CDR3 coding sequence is TGTGCCAGCAGTAATGGAGGGCATTACGATAATTCACCCCTCCACTTT. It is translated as CASSNGGHYDNSPLHF.

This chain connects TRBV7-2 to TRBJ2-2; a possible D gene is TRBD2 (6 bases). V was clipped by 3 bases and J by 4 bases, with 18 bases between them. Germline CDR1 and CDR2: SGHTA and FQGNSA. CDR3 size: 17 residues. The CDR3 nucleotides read TGTGCCAGCAGCTTTACTAGCACTCGAGCGGGCACCGGGGAGCTGTTTTTT. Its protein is CASSFTSTRAGTGELFF.

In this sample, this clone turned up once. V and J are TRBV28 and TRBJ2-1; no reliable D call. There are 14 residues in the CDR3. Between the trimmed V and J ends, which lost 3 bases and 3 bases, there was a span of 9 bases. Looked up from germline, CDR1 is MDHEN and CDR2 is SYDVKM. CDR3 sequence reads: CASSFQLNYNEQFF. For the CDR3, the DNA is TGTGCCAGCAGTTTTCAGCTGAACTACAATGAGCAGTTCTTC.

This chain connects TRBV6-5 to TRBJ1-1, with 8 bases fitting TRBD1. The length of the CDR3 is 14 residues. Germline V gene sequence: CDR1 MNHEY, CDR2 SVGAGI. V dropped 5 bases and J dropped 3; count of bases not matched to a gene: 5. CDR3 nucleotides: TGTGCCAGCAGTCGGACAGGGAAGGACACTGAAGCTTTCTTT. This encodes CASSRTGKDTEAFF.

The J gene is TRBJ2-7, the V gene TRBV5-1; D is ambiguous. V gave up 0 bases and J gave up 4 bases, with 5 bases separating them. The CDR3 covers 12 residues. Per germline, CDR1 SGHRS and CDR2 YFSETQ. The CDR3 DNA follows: TGCGCCAGCAGCTTGGACGGTTACGAGCAGTACTTC. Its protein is CASSLDGYEQYF.

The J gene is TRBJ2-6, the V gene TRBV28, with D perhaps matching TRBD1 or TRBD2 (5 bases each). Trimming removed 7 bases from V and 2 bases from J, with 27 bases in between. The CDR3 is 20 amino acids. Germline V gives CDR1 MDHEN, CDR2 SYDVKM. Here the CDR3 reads CASKRTAAELGVPGANVLTF. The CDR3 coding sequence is TGTGCCAGCAAAAGGACCGCAGCTGAATTGGGGGTGCCTGGGGCCAACGTCCTGACTTTC.

CDR3 bases: TGTGCCAGCAGCTTAGGGGCGGGGGCCGGAGATACGCAGTATTTT. Translation: CASSLGAGAGDTQYF. This chain uses TRBV7-9 with TRBJ2-3, with D possibly matching TRBD2 (7 bases). Germline values: CDR1 SEHNR, CDR2 FQNEAQ (reference sequence). The CDR3 covers 15 residues. Trimming took off 1 base at V and 5 bases at J, with 13 bases between the two ends.

The CDR3 loop reads CASSWDRGESPLHF. CDR3 DNA: TGTGCCAGCAGCTGGGACAGGGGCGAATCACCCCTCCACTTT. The J gene is TRBJ1-6, the V gene TRBV11-2, with 10 nucleotides matching TRBD1. Germline V CDR1 and CDR2: SGHAT, FQNNGV. V lost 4 bases to trimming and J lost 10 bases; unmatched junction nucleotides: 4. The CDR3 sequence is 14 residues long.

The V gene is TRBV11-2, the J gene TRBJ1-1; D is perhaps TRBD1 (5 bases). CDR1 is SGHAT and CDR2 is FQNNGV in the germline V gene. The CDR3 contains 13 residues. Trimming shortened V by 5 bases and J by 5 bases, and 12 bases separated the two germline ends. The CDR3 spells CASSLKGATEAFF. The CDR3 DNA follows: TGTGCCAGCAGCCTCAAAGGGGCAACTGAAGCTTTCTTT.

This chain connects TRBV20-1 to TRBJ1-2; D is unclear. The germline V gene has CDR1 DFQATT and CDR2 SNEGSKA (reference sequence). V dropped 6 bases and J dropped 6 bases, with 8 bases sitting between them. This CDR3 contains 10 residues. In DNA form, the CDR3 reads TGCAGTGCCCTGGCGAATGGCTACACCTTC. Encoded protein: CSALANGYTF.

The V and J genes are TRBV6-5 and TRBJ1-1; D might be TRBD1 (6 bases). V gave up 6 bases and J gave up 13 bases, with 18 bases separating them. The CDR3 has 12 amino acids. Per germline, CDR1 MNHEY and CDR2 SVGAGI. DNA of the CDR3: TGTGCCAGCAGGCAGGGGTCTGTTGAGGTTTTCTTT. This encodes CASRQGSVEVFF.

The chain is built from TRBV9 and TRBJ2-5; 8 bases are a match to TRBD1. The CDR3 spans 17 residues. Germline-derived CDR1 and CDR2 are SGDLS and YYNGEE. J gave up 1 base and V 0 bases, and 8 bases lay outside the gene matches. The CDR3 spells CASSVGGTGKFQETQYF. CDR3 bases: TGTGCCAGCAGCGTAGGAGGGACAGGAAAGTTCCAAGAGACCCAGTACTTC.

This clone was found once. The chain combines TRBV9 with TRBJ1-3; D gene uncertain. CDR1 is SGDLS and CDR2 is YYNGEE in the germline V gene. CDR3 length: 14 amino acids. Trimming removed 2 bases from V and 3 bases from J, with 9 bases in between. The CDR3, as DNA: TGTGCCAGCAGCGTTAAGGGAGGTGGAAACACCATATATTTT. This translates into CASSVKGGGNTIYF. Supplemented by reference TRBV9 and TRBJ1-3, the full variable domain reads DSGVTQTPKHLITATGQRVTLRCSPRSGDLSVYWYQQSLDQGLQFLIQYYNGEERAKGNILERFSAQQFPDLHSELNLSSLELGDSALYFCASSVKGGGNTIYFGEGSWLTVV.